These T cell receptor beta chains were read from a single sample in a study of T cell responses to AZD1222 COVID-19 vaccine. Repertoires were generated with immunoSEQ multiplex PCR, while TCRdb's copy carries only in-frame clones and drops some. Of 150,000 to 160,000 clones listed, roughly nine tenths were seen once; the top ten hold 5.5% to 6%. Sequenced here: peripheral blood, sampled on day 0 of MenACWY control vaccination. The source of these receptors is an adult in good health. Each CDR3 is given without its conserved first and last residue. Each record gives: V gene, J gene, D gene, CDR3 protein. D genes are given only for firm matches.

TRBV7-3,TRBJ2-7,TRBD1,ASSPSTGGSYEQY
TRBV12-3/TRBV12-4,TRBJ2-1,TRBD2,ASRTSGQNEQF
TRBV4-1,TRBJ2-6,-,ASSPVTGGLANVLT
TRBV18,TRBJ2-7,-,ASSPPGAVPTMQY
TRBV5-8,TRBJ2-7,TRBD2,ASSLSSGGEQY
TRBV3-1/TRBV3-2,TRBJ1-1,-,ASSLKGGNTEAF
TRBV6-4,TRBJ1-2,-,ASSVEGRNGYT
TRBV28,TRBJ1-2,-,ASSFSWGIYGYT
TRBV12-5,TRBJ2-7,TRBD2,ASGLVPGGGPAYEQY
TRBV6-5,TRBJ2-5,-,ASSRGSQETQY
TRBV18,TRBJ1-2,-,ASSPGRTSEGYT
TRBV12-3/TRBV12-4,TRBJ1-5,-,ASSLEHQPQH
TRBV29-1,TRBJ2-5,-,SVETLPGKQETQY
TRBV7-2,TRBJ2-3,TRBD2,ASSFGGGDTQY
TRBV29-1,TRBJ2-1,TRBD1,SVLTGSGEQF
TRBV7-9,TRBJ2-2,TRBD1,ASTSGTGALRSTGELF
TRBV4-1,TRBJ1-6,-,ASSEAGLNSPLH
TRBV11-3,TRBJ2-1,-,ASSLRGGGRYNEQF
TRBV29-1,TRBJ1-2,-,SVEGGYGYT
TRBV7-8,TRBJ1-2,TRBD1,ASSLEGQVYGYT
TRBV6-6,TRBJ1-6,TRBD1,ASSYPEGAWTPLH
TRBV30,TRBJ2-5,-,AWGLIRGETQY
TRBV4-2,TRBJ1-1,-,ASSRLRDSIWGTEAF
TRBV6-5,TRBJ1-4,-,ASTETVTNEKLF
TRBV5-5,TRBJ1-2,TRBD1,ASRAGQAGGYT
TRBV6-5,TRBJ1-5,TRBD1,ASSFDRGSNQPQH
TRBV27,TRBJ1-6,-,ASSLFDSSSYNSPLH
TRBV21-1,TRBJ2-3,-,ASSNWGPDTSTDTQY
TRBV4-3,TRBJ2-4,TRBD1,ASSYDRGAKNIQY
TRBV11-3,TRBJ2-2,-,ASSSRQADTGELF
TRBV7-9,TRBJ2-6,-,ASSSEASGANVLT
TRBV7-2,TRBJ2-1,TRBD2,AGSSGRAYNEQF
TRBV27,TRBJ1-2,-,ASSPQGAGGYT
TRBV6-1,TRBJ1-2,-,ASSESRQVDGYT
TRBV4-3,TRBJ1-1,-,ASSQVIGENTEAF
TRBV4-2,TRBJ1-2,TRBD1,ASSQDFTIFGQGRLGGYT
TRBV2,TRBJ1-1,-,ASKVRDTEAF
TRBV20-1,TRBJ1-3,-,SASGTGASGNTIY
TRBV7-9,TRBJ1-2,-,ASSSGRLRLVHGYT
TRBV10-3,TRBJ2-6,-,AISEVTGANVLT
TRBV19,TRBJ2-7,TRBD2,ASSLAGGSKREQY
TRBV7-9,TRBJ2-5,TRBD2,ASSPTSGGPGETQY
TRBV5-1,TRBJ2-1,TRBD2,ASSLAGGRYNEQF
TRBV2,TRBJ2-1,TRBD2,ATGTSGRARGDEQF
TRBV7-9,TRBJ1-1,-,ASSLWLKRGTEAF
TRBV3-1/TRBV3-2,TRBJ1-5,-,ASSQGGTWNQPQH